This T cell receptor (beta chain) was sequenced for a study of cytomegalovirus exposure and HLA in healthy donors. Study-wide results and limits: The records held CMV serostatus as the only immune exposure information.

The PCR had 60 Vbeta and 13 Jbeta primers. Produced via immunoSEQ multiplex PCR; TCRdb's table is partial and in-frame only. The profile shows 65,000 to 70,000 clones, roughly nine tenths of them singletons. Points on this clone: The target antigen is unknown.

Healthy people donating bone marrow made up the donors. Sequencing input: PBMCs. The receptor was derived from a woman aged 25-40 years in good health and CMV-seropositive.

CDR3 protein: CASSSTGGAYGYTF. The CDR3 DNA sequence: TGTGCCAGCAGTAGCACAGGGGGCGCTTATGGCTACACCTTC. The rearrangement joins TRBV6-5 to TRBJ1-2; 9 bases map to TRBD1. This CDR3 comprises 14 residues. With V trimmed by 5 bases and J by 5 bases, 6 bases remained unmatched. Germline V gene lookup returns CDR1 MNHEY and CDR2 SVGAGI.